These 30 T cell receptor beta chains were all obtained from the same sample, sequenced in a study of T-cell memory formation after mild COVID-19. TCRdb reprocessed the 5' RACE reads via MiXCR and lists one record per CDR3 protein. The sample contains under 110,000 distinct CDR3 sequences, 15% to 20% of which appear only once. The source material was PBMCs or a T cell subset sorted from them (not recorded which). The source is an adult woman who had mild COVID-19 (a few samples of this study predate the infection). Cell type and time point are not known.

This clonotype showed up just a few times. The CDR3 DNA sequence: TGTGCCAGCAGTGTTGGGGGACCTCCTACCTACGAGCAGTACTTC. This encodes CASSVGGPPTYEQYF. The V gene is TRBV2, the J gene TRBJ2-7, with D perhaps matching TRBD1 or TRBD2 (5 bases each). Between the trimmed V and J ends, which lost 4 bases and 2 bases, there was a span of 15 bases. CDR3 length: 15 residues. From germline, CDR1 is SNHLY and CDR2 FYNNEI.

This clonotype was detected only a few times. This chain links TRBV29-1 with TRBJ1-1; the D is unclear. In germline, CDR1 is SQVTM, CDR2 ANQGSEA. This CDR3 comprises 12 residues. The V end lost 5 bases, the J end lost 0 bases, and 7 bases lay between the germline ends. The CDR3 DNA follows: TGCAGCGTTCCAAGTATGAACACTGAAGCTTTCTTT. This codes for CSVPSMNTEAFF.

This clonotype has only a few counts. The rearrangement joins TRBV5-1 to TRBJ2-1, with 9 bases that match TRBD1. The length of the CDR3 is 16 residues. The V segment lost 2 bases and the J segment 4 bases; nucleotides outside the gene matches: 7. Germline CDR1 and CDR2: SGHRS and YFSETQ. CDR3 residues: CASSFANRGRYNEQFF. The CDR3 bases are TGCGCCAGCAGCTTCGCCAACAGGGGGCGTTACAATGAGCAGTTCTTC.

J is TRBJ1-1 and V is TRBV30; D remains ambiguous. The CDR3 consists of 12 residues. Germline CDR1 GTSNPN, CDR2 SVGIG (reference sequence). V dropped 5 bases and J dropped 4 bases, with 11 bases sitting between them. The CDR3 here is CAWVPDGTEAFF. DNA for the CDR3: TGTGCCTGGGTTCCGGACGGCACTGAAGCTTTCTTT. Full variable domain (missing parts from reference TRBV30 and TRBJ1-1): SQTIHQWPATLVQPVGSPLSLECTVEGTSNPNLYWYRQAAGRGLQLLFYSVGIGQISSEVPQNLSASRPQDRQFILSSKKLLLSDSGFYLCAWVPDGTEAFFGQGTRLTVV.

As DNA, the CDR3 is TGCAGTGCTCCTCTGGTGTCCCGAACAGATACGCAGTATTTT. Translated, it gives CSAPLVSRTDTQYF. The chain has TRBV20-1 and TRBJ2-3; the D is unclear. Per the germline V gene, CDR1 is DFQATT and CDR2 is SNEGSKA (reference sequence). This CDR3 has 14 amino acids. The V end was cut by 5 bases, the J end by 3 bases, with 15 bases between.

This chain links TRBV27 with TRBJ2-7; TRBD1 might be the D (6 bases). V was cut by 2 bases and J by 7 bases, with 12 bases left in between. CDR3 length: 13 residues. Germline values: CDR1 MNHEY, CDR2 SMNVEV (reference sequence). DNA of the CDR3: TGTGCCAGCAGTTTAAAGCAGGGGAGAGAGCAGTACTTC. It yields the protein CASSLKQGREQYF.

The rearrangement joins TRBV7-2 to TRBJ2-1; 11 nucleotides align to TRBD2. The CDR3 has 17 residues. The junction had 9 bases not matched to a gene; V was cut back by 4 bases and J by 4 bases. Germline CDR1 SGHTA, CDR2 FQGNSA. CDR3 in amino acids: CASSSPVGTSGYNEQFF. The DNA for the CDR3 is TGTGCCAGCAGCTCCCCGGTCGGGACTAGCGGATACAATGAGCAGTTCTTC.

This clonotype has a count of ten or more. The chain employs TRBV5-1 and TRBJ1-1, with unresolved D. This CDR3 has 14 residues. The V gene's germline CDR1 is SGHRS and CDR2 YFSETQ. The V end was cut by 5 bases, the J end by 0 bases, with 11 bases between. For the CDR3, the DNA is TGCGCCAGCAGTTTCGCAAGCGTGAACACTGAAGCTTTCTTT. Translation: CASSFASVNTEAFF.

This chain connects TRBV29-1 to TRBJ1-1; tentatively, D is TRBD1 (6 bases). Trimming stripped 0 bases from V and 4 bases from J, with 9 bases between. The CDR3 contains 13 residues. Germline lookup yields CDR1 SQVTM and CDR2 ANQGSEA. The CDR3 DNA is TGCAGCGTTGAAGACAGGGGTTTCACTGAAGCTTTCTTT. This translates into CSVEDRGFTEAFF.

This rearrangement joins TRBV9 to TRBJ2-7; 8 positions agree with TRBD1. Per the germline V gene, CDR1 is SGDLS and CDR2 is YYNGEE. J lost 7 bases, V lost 4 bases, and 16 bases had no gene match. The CDR3 is made up of 16 amino acids. CDR3 bases: TGTGCCAGCAGCTCCCGCTTGGAGACAGGGGTTCGGGAGCAGTACTTC. Its protein is CASSSRLETGVREQYF.

The chain links TRBV4-2 to TRBJ2-5, with TRBD2 matching over 14 bases. The CDR3 contains 15 residues. Germline V lookup: CDR1 LGHNA, CDR2 YNFKEQ. Losses at the gene ends were 6 bases for V and 4 bases for J; bases not matched to a gene: 4. CDR3 sequence: CASRTSGGAAETQYF. CDR3 DNA sequence: TGTGCCAGCAGGACTAGCGGGGGGGCCGCAGAGACCCAGTACTTC.

The chain has TRBV12-3 or TRBV12-4 and TRBJ2-3, with 8 positions matching TRBD2. The CDR3 has 15 amino acids. V was pared by 9 bases and J by 6 bases, with 14 bases of the junction left unmatched. The CDR3 loop reads CARPHSGTRPDTQYF. As DNA, the CDR3 is TGTGCCAGACCTCATTCCGGGACTAGGCCTGATACGCAGTATTTT.

This clonotype was counted only a few times. The rearrangement joins TRBV24-1 to TRBJ2-7; D might be TRBD1 (6 bases). The V end was cut by 10 bases, the J end by 2 bases, with 14 bases between. Germline values: CDR1 KGHDR, CDR2 SFDVKD. This CDR3 is built from 13 residues. CDR3 nucleotide sequence: TGTGCCACGAGAGGGGGACCCACCTACGAGCAGTACTTC. Amino acids: CATRGGPTYEQYF.

This clonotype was seen a few times. This chain uses TRBV6-2 or TRBV6-3 with TRBJ2-7; the D is unclear. CDR3 length: 16 residues. The V gene's germline CDR1 is MNHEY and CDR2 SVGEGT. V dropped 0 bases and J dropped 1 base, with 13 bases sitting between them. CDR3 DNA sequence: TGTGCCAGCAGTTACTCGAAGGAGAAGCTGTCCTACGAGCAGTACTTC. It specifies CASSYSKEKLSYEQYF.

The chain links TRBV2 to TRBJ2-7, with 8 bases identical to TRBD2. Germline V CDR1 and CDR2: SNHLY, FYNNEI. Trimming removed 5 bases from V and 3 bases from J; junction bases left unmatched: 9. The length of the CDR3 is 15 residues. The CDR3: CASSTGLAGIYEQYF. CDR3 DNA: TGTGCCAGCAGTACGGGATTAGCGGGAATCTACGAGCAGTACTTC.

This rearrangement joins TRBV7-8 to TRBJ1-2; D gene uncertain. Trimming took 0 bases from V and 4 from J, leaving 9 bases between them. The CDR3 has 14 residues. CDR1 is SGHVS, CDR2 FQNEAQ, per germline. In nucleotides, the CDR3 is TGTGCCAGCAGCTTAGCGTGGCAGGTCTATGGCTACACCTTC. It encodes CASSLAWQVYGYTF. Complete variable domain (other parts from reference TRBV7-8 and TRBJ1-2): GAGVSQSPRYKVAKRGQDVALRCDPISGHVSLFWYQQALGQGPEFLTYFQNEAQLDKSGLPSDRFFAERPEGSVSTLKIQRTQQEDSAVYLCASSLAWQVYGYTFGSGTRLTVV.

This clonotype was detected only a few times. V gene TRBV5-5 combines with J gene TRBJ1-1, with D maybe TRBD1 (5 bases). Germline CDR1 reads SGHKS; CDR2 reads YYEKEE (reference sequence). Trimming took off 0 bases at V and 6 bases at J, with 12 bases between the two ends. This CDR3 comprises 14 residues. CDR3 protein: CASSLGEGAAEAFF. The CDR3 coding sequence is TGTGCCAGCAGCTTGGGTGAAGGGGCGGCTGAAGCTTTCTTT.

This rearrangement joins TRBV4-2 to TRBJ2-1; 15 nucleotides align to TRBD2. The V gene end was trimmed by 4 bases and the J gene end by 4 bases; junction bases not matched to a gene: 8. The CDR3 totals 18 residues. Germline CDR1 and CDR2: LGHNA and YNFKEQ. The CDR3 is CASSRGLAGGRGYNEQFF. CDR3 nucleotides: TGTGCCAGCAGCCGTGGACTAGCGGGAGGGCGGGGATACAATGAGCAGTTCTTC.

This clonotype was observed at least ten times. J is TRBJ2-3 and V is TRBV11-2; no clear D. V was shortened by 5 bases and J by 4 bases, with 13 bases between the two germline ends. This CDR3 comprises 14 residues. Germline V lookup: CDR1 SGHAT, CDR2 FQNNGV. The CDR3 spells CASSVDGAADTQYF. CDR3 nucleotides: TGTGCCAGCAGCGTTGACGGTGCCGCAGATACGCAGTATTTT.

The CDR3 loop is CASSLGQSGGGGEQYF. CDR3 sequence (DNA): TGTGCCAGCAGCTTAGGTCAGTCGGGCGGAGGGGGCGAGCAGTACTTC. The chain has TRBV13 and TRBJ2-7; D may correspond to TRBD1 or TRBD2 (6 bases each). From germline, CDR1 is PRHDT and CDR2 FYEKMQ (reference sequence). V lost 0 bases, J lost 6 bases, and 18 bases lay in between. The CDR3 has 16 amino acids.

This clonotype was picked up a small number of times. The CDR3 bases are TGCGCCAGCAGCGAGGGACTAGCGGTCACCGGGGAGCTGTTTTTT. Encoded protein: CASSEGLAVTGELFF. This sequence joins TRBV4-3 and TRBJ2-2, with TRBD2 identical over 11 bases. Germline CDR1 is LGHNA and CDR2 is YSLEER. V was pared by 5 bases and J by 4 bases, with 3 bases of the junction left unmatched. This CDR3 spans 15 amino acids.

The chain is built from TRBV27 and TRBJ2-1, with TRBD2 matching 8 bases. Germline trimming cut 6 bases from V and 0 bases from J; bases unmatched to any gene: 7. Per the germline V gene, CDR1 is MNHEY and CDR2 is SMNVEV (reference sequence). CDR3 length: 16 amino acids. The CDR3 loop reads CASRVLAASSYNEQFF. The CDR3 bases are TGTGCCAGCAGGGTACTAGCGGCGAGCTCCTACAATGAGCAGTTCTTC.

This clonotype was detected a few times. The chain couples TRBV4-3 to TRBJ1-2; D not certain. The CDR3 extends over 14 amino acids. The V gene's germline CDR1 is LGHNA and CDR2 YSLEER. The V gene lost 0 bases and the J gene lost 8 bases, with 13 bases spanning the gap. CDR3 region: CASSQEVLQIGYTF. The CDR3 coding sequence is TGCGCCAGCAGCCAAGAGGTCTTGCAGATCGGCTACACCTTC.

This clonotype was seen more than once but under ten times. The chain couples TRBV12-3 or TRBV12-4 to TRBJ1-1, with TRBD1 as a possible D gene (5 bases). The CDR3 spans 15 residues. Trimming removed 4 bases at V and 0 bases at J, with 12 bases between. CDR3 sequence: CASSSTGDLNTEAFF. The CDR3 DNA is TGTGCCAGCAGTTCCACAGGAGACTTGAACACTGAAGCTTTCTTT.

In this sample, this clonotype turned up once. The chain employs TRBV19 and TRBJ2-3; TRBD1 matches 7 bases. From germline, CDR1 is LNHDA and CDR2 SQIVND (reference sequence). This CDR3 has 16 amino acids. The junction had 9 bases not matched to a gene; V was cut back by 4 bases and J by 2 bases. CDR3 residues: CASSTSTGWDTDTQYF. CDR3 bases: TGTGCCAGTAGTACCTCGACAGGGTGGGACACAGATACGCAGTATTTT.

V usage is TRBV11-2 and J usage is TRBJ2-5; D gene unclear. With 4 bases removed from V and 2 bases from J, the gap between germline ends came to 14 bases. The germline V gene encodes CDR1 SGHAT and CDR2 FQNNGV. CDR3 length: 15 residues. The CDR3 loop reads CASSSGLVFQETQYF. In DNA form, the CDR3 reads TGTGCCAGCAGCTCCGGGTTAGTCTTTCAAGAGACCCAGTACTTC.

The J gene is TRBJ2-7, the V gene TRBV29-1; 7 nucleotides agree with TRBD2. The V and J ends lost 0 bases and 3 bases, in that order; junction bases with no gene match: 5. Looked up from germline, CDR1 is SQVTM and CDR2 is ANQGSEA. This CDR3 region has 14 residues. The chain's CDR3 is CSVEDPGGIYEQYF. The CDR3 DNA reads TGCAGCGTTGAAGATCCGGGAGGAATCTACGAGCAGTACTTC.

This clonotype was found a few times. Compared with germline, one end of the junction differs, possibly owing to a read error. The gene calls are TRBV7-7 and TRBJ1-1; D might be TRBD1 (5 bases). CDR1 SSHAT and CDR2 FNYEAQ come from the germline V gene (reference sequence). The CDR3 has 13 residues. In DNA form, the CDR3 reads TGTGCTAGCACCCCCCTGGGGCAGTTTGAAGCTTTCTTT. Encoded protein: CASTPLGQFEAFF.

The rearrangement uses TRBV27 and TRBJ2-1; 7 positions agree with TRBD2. Trimming cost V 5 bases and J 0 bases; bases outside gene matches: 7. Germline CDR1 MNHEY, CDR2 SMNVEV (reference sequence). There are 16 residues in the CDR3. Here the CDR3 DNA reads TGTGCCAGCAGTGGGGGGGGACCTTTCTCCTACAATGAGCAGTTCTTC. It is translated as CASSGGGPFSYNEQFF.

This clonotype has a handful of counts. J is TRBJ2-2 and V is TRBV12-3 or TRBV12-4; 9 bases agree with TRBD1. The V segment lost 3 bases and the J segment 8 bases; nucleotides outside the gene matches: 13. The CDR3 sequence is 17 residues long. The CDR3 coding sequence is TGTGCCAGCAGTTTTTCAGTCGGACAGGGGTTTTCAGGGGAGCTGTTTTTT. Its translation is CASSFSVGQGFSGELFF.